The TCR beta chain described here comes from a study of siplizumab effects on memory and regulatory T cells. The CDR3 is 14 amino acids. With V trimmed by 4 bases and J by 1 base, 2 bases remained unmatched. In germline, CDR1 is SGDLS, CDR2 YYNGEE. Clones were sequenced by immunoSEQ multiplex PCR, and TCRdb holds only the in-frame ones, with some missing. The sample records 100,000 or so clones, roughly 94% being singletons. About this clone itself: The target antigen is unknown.

Study-level findings and limits: Unstimulated subset assignment was obtained for only a minor fraction of alloreactive clones.

Sequences were obtained from non-Treg CD4+ T cells sorted from blood. This sequence was found in a human donor in good health. The rearrangement uses TRBV9 and TRBJ1-5; 7 bases align to TRBD1. Here the CDR3 DNA reads TGTGCCAGCAGCCCGGACAGGAGCAATCAGCCCCAGCATTTT. Amino acid sequence: CASSPDRSNQPQHF.